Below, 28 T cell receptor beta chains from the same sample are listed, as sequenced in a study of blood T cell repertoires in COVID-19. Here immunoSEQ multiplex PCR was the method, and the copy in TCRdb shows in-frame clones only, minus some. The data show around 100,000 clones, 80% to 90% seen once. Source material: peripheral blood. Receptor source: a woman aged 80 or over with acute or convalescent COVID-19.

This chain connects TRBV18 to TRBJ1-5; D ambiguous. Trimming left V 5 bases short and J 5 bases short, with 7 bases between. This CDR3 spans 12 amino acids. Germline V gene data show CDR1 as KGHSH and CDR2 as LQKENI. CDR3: CASSFTDQPQHF. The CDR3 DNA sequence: TGTGCCAGCTCATTTACGGATCAGCCCCAGCATTTT.

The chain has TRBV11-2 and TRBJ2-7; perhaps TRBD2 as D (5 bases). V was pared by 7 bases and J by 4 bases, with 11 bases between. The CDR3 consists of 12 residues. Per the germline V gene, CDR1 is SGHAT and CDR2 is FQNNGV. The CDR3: CASTKWRYEQYF. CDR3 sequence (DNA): TGTGCCAGCACCAAGTGGAGGTACGAGCAGTACTTC.

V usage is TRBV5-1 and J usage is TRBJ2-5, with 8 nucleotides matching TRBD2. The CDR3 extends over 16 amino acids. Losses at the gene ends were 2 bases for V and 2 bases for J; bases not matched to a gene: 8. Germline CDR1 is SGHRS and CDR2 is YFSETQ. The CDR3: CASSFEGLGDQETQYF. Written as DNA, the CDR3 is TGCGCCAGCAGCTTCGAGGGACTAGGTGATCAAGAGACCCAGTACTTC. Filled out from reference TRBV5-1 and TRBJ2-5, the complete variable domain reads KAGVTQTPRYLIKTRGQQVTLSCSPISGHRSVSWYQQTPGQGLQFLFEYFSETQRNKGNFPGRFSGRQFSNSRSEMNVSTLELGDSALYLCASSFEGLGDQETQYFGPGTRLLVL.

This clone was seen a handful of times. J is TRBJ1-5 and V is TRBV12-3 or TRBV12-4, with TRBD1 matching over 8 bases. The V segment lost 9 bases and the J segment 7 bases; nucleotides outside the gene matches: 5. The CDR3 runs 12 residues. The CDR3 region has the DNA TGTGCCAGTCGACAGGGGAGCCAGCCCCAGCATTTT. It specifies CASRQGSQPQHF.

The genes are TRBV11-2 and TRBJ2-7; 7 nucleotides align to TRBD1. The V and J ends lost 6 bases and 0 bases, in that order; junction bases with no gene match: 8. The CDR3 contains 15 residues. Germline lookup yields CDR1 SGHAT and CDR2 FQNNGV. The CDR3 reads CASRSIRGYSYEQYF. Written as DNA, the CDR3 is TGTGCCAGCAGGTCCATCAGGGGGTACTCCTACGAGCAGTACTTC.

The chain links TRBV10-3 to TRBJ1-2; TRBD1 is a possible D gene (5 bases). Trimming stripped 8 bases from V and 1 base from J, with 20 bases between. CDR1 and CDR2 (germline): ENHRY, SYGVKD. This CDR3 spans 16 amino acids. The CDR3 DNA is TGTGCCATCTCATCTGGTGGAGTAGGGGATAACTATGGCTACACCTTC. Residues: CAISSGGVGDNYGYTF.

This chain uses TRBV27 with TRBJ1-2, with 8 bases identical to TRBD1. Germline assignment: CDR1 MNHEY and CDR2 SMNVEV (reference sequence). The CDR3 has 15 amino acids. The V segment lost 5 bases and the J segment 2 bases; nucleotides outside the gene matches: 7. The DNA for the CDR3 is TGTGCCAGCAGTCCCTGGACAGGGAAGAACTATGGCTACACCTTC. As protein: CASSPWTGKNYGYTF.

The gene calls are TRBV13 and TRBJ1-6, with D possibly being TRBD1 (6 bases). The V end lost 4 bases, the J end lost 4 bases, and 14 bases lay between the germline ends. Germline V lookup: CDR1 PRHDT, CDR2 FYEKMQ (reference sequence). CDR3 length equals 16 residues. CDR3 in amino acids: CASSSLGGVYNSPLHF. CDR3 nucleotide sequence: TGTGCCAGCAGCTCACTAGGGGGAGTTTATAATTCACCCCTCCACTTT.

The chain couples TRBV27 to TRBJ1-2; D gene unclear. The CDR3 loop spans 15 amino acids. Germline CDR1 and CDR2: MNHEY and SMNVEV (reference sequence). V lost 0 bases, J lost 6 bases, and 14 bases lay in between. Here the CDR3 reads CASSLSPWGADGYTF. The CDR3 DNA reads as TGTGCCAGCAGTTTATCACCCTGGGGAGCGGATGGCTACACCTTC.

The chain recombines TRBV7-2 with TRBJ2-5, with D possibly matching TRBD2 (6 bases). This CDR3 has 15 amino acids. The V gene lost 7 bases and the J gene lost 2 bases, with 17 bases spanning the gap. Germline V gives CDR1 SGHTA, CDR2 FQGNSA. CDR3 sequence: CASTISVAGQETQYF. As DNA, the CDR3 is TGTGCCAGCACAATATCCGTTGCGGGGCAAGAGACCCAGTACTTC.

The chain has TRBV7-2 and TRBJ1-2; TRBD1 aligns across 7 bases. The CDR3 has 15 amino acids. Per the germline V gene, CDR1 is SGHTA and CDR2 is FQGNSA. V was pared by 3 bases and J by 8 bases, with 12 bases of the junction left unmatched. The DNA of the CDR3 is TGTGCCAGCAGCTTCCATCTACAGGGGAAAGAGGGCTACACCTTC. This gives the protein CASSFHLQGKEGYTF.

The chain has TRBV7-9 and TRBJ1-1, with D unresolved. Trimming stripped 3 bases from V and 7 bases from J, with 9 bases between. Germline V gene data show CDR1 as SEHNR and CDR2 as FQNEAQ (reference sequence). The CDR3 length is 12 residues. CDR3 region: CASSFTGFEAFF. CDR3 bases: TGTGCCAGCAGCTTTACCGGTTTTGAAGCTTTCTTT.

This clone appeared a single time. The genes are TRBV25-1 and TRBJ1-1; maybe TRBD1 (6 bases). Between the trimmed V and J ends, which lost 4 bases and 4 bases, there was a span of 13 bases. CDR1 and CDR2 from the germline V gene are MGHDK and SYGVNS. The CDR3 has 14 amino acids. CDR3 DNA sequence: TGTGCCAGCAGTGGCCAGGGGCTCGGCACTGAAGCTTTCTTT. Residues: CASSGQGLGTEAFF.

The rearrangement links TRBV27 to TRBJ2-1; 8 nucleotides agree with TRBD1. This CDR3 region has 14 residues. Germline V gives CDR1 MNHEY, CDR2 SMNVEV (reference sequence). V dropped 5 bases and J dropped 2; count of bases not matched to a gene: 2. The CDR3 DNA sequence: TGTGCCAGCAGTCCCAGGGGGCCCTACAATGAGCAGTTCTTC. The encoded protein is CASSPRGPYNEQFF.

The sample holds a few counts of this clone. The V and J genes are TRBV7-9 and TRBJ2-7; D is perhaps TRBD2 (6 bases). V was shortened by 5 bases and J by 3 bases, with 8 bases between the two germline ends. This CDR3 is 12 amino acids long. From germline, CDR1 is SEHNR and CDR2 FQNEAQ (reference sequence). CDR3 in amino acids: CASSMRDYEQYF. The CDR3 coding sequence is TGTGCCAGCAGCATGCGGGACTACGAGCAGTACTTC.

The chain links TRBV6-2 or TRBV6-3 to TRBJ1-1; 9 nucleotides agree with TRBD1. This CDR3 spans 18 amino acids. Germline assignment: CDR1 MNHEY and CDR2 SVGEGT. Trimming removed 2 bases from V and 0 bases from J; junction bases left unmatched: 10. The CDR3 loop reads CASSYGGQGSIVNTEAFF. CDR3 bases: TGTGCCAGCAGTTACGGGGGACAGGGCTCGATCGTGAACACTGAAGCTTTCTTT.

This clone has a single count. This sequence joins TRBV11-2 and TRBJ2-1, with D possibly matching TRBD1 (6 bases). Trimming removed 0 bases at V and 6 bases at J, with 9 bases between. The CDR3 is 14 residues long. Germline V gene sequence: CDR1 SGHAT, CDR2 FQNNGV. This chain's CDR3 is CASSLEYRANEQFF. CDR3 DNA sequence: TGTGCCAGCAGCTTAGAGTACAGGGCCAATGAGCAGTTCTTC. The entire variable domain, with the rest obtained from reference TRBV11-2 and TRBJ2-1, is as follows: EAGVAQSPRYKIIEKRQSVAFWCNPISGHATLYWYQQILGQGPKLLIQFQNNGVVDDSQLPKDRFSAERLKGVDSTLKIQPAKLEDSAVYLCASSLEYRANEQFFGPGTRLTVL.

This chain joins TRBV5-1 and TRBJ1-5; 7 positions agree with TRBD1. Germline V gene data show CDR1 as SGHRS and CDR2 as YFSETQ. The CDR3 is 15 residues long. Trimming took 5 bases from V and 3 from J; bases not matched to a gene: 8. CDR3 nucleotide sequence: TGCGCCAGCAGTATCGAGGGACAGAACAATCAGCCCCAGCATTTT. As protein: CASSIEGQNNQPQHF.

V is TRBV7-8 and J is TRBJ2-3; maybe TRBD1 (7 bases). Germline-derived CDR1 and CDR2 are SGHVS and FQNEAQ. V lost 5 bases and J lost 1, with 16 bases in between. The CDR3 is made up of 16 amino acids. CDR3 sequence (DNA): TGTGCCAGCAGCCCGGGCCTCAGGGGGGGCACAGATACGCAGTATTTT. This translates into CASSPGLRGGTDTQYF. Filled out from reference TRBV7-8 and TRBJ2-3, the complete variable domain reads GAGVSQSPRYKVAKRGQDVALRCDPISGHVSLFWYQQALGQGPEFLTYFQNEAQLDKSGLPSDRFFAERPEGSVSTLKIQRTQQEDSAVYLCASSPGLRGGTDTQYFGPGTRLTVL.

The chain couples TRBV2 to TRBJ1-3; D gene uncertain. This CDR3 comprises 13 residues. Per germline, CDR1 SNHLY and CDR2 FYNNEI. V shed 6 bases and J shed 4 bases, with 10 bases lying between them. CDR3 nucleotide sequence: TGTGCCAGCAGCCTGGAGAGGGGAAACACCATATATTTT. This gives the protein CASSLERGNTIYF. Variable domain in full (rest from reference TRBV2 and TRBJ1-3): EPEVTQTPSHQVTQMGQEVILRCVPISNHLYFYWYRQILGQKVEFLVSFYNNEISEKSEIFDDQFSVERPDGSNFTLKIRSTKLEDSAMYFCASSLERGNTIYFGEGSWLTVV.

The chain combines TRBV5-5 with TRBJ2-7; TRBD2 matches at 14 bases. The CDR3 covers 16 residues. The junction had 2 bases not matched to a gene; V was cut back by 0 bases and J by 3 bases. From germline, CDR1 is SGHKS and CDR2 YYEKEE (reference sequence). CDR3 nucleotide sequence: TGTGCCAGCAGCTTGGGACTAGCGGGGGGGTTCTACGAGCAGTACTTC. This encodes CASSLGLAGGFYEQYF.

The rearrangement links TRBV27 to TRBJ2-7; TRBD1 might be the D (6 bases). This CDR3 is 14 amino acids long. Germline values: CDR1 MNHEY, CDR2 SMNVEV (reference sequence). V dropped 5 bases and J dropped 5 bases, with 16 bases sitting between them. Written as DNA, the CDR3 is TGTGCCAGCAGTATTCGGACAGTAGGGGACGAGCAGTACTTC. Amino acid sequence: CASSIRTVGDEQYF.

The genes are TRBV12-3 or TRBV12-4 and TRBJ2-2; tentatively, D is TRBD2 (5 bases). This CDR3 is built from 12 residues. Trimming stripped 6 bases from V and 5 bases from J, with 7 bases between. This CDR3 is CASRRGTGELFF. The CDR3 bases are TGTGCCAGCAGACGAGGGACCGGGGAGCTGTTTTTT.

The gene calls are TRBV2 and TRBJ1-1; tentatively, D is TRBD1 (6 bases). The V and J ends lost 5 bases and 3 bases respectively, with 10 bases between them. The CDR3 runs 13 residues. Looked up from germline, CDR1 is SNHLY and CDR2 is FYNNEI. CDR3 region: CASSPGVYTEAFF. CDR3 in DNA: TGTGCCAGCAGTCCAGGGGTCTACACTGAAGCTTTCTTT. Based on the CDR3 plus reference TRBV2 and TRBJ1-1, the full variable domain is EPEVTQTPSHQVTQMGQEVILRCVPISNHLYFYWYRQILGQKVEFLVSFYNNEISEKSEIFDDQFSVERPDGSNFTLKIRSTKLEDSAMYFCASSPGVYTEAFFGQGTRLTVV.

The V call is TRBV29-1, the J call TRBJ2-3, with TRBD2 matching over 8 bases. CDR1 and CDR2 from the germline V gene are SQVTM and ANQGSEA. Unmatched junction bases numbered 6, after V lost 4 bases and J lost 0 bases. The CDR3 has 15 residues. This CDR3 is CSVAPVAGSTDTQYF. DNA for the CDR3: TGCAGCGTTGCGCCGGTAGCGGGGAGCACAGATACGCAGTATTTT.

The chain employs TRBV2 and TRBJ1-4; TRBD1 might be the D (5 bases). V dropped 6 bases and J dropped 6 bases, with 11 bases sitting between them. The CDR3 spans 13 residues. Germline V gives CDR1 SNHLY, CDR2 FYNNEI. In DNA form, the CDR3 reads TGTGCCAGCAGGCGGGACGGAGATGAAAAACTGTTTTTT. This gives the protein CASRRDGDEKLFF.

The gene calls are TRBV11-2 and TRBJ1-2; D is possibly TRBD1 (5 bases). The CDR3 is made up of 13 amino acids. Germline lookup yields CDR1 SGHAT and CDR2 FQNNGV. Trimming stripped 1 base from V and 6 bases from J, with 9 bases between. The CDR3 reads CASSLAGYDGYTF. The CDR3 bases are TGTGCCAGCAGCTTAGCAGGGTATGATGGCTACACCTTC.

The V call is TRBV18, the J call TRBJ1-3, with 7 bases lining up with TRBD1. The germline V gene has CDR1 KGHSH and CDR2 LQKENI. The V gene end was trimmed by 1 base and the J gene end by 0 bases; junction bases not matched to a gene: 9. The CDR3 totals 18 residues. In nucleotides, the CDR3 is TGTGCCAGCTCACCACTGACCGGGACAGCGACCTCTGGAAACACCATATATTTT. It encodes CASSPLTGTATSGNTIYF.